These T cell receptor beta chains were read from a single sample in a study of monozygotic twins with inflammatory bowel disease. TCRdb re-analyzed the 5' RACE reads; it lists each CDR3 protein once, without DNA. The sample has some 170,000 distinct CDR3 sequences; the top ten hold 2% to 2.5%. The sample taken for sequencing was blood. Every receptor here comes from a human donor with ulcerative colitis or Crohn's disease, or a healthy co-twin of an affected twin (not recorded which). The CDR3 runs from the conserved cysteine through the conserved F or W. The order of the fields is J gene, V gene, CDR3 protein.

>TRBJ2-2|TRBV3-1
CASSQGRRGLTGELFF
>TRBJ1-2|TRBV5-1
CASSLGTSRDGYTF
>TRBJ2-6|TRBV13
CASSRRPGTVSGANVLTF
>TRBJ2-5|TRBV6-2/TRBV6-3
CASTTEQETQYF
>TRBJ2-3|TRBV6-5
CASSYSSGSGTDTQYF
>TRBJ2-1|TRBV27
CASSSATSGRDEQFF
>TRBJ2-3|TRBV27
CASSLRGFPTDTQYF
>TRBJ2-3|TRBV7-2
CASSPLFLAGDTDTQYF
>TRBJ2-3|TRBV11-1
CASSLGGPGLAGTDTQYF
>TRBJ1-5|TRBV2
CASSERGAGNNQPQHF
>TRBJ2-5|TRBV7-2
CASSFQGNQETQYF
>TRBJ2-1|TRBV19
CATQWGGDHNEQFF
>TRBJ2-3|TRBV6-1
CASAKGGTSATDTQYF
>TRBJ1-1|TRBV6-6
CASFVPGTFEAFF
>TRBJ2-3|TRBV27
CASSYGTPTDTQYF
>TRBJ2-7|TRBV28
CASSLDYHWAYEQYF
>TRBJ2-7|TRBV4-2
CASSQDPDSAYEQYF
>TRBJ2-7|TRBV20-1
CSVPPGGYSYEQYF
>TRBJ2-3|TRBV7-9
CASSGLALADTQYF
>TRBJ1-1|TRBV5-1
CASSQSGGTLVHAEAFF
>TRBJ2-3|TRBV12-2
CASRLAPGDRGSQGARDTQYF
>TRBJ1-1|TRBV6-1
CASSPWGAVDTEAFF
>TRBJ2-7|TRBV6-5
CASSYTGVYEQYF
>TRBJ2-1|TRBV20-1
CSARGRDLEQFF
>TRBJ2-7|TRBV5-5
CASSPGQGGYEQYF
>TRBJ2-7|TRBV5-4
CASSQGGTRREQYF
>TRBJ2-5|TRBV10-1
CASSERGASPRYF
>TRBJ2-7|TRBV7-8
CASSLRPRDSGYEQYF
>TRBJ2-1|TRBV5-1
CASSQDRGQSEQFF
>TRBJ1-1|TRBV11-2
CASSLDRVGTEAFF
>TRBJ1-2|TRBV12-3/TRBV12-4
CASSLRAHYGYTF
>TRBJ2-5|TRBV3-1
CASSQDSRRESLYQETQYF
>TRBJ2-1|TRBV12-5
CASGLVLRTRRDNEQFF